A selection of T cell receptor beta chains follows, all from one sample in a study of cytomegalovirus exposure and HLA in healthy donors. Clones were read by immunoSEQ multiplex PCR, and TCRdb kept only the in-frame ones, dropping some. The table has about 140,000 clones, roughly 80% seen once. The sample comprised PBMCs. These receptors originate from a man aged 35-49 years in good health and CMV-seropositive. Each CDR3 is given with its conserved first and last residue. Fields, in order: D gene, V gene, J gene, clone size, CDR3 protein, CDR3 DNA. The D gene is left open where the match is weak. Only some rows state a clone size, as once, few, many or a class for expanded clones.

.	TRBV25-1	TRBJ2-7	.	CASSDYYSYEQYF	TGTGCCAGCAGTGATTACTACTCCTACGAGCAGTACTTC
.	TRBV11-2	TRBJ1-4	.	CASSSGWGGKLFF	TGTGCCAGCAGCTCTGGGTGGGGGGGAAAACTGTTTTTT
TRBD2	TRBV18	TRBJ2-3	.	CASSPRHPGGLVTDTQYF	TGTGCCAGCTCACCACGGCATCCGGGAGGGCTCGTGACAGATACGCAGTATTTT
.	TRBV19	TRBJ2-7	.	CASSPGRGTYEQYF	TGTGCCAGTAGCCCGGGACGGGGGACCTACGAGCAGTACTTC
TRBD2	TRBV7-8	TRBJ2-1	.	CASASGRAGNEQFF	TGTGCCAGCGCCTCTGGTAGAGCGGGAAATGAGCAGTTCTTC
.	TRBV5-6	TRBJ1-2	.	CASRMTHRSLYGYTF	TGTGCCAGCAGGATGACACACAGAAGCCTCTATGGCTACACCTTC
TRBD1	TRBV7-9	TRBJ1-3	.	CASSLGGGRGHGNTIYF	TGTGCCAGCAGCCTGGGGGGGGGCAGGGGGCACGGAAACACCATATATTTT
TRBD1	TRBV9	TRBJ2-7	once	CASSVAPSGTGPSYEQYF	TGTGCCAGCAGCGTAGCCCCAAGCGGGACAGGGCCCTCCTACGAGCAGTACTTC
.	TRBV10-1	TRBJ2-2	.	CASKPGQNTGELFF	TGCGCCAGCAAACCGGGACAGAACACCGGGGAGCTGTTTTTT
.	TRBV7-6	TRBJ2-1	.	CASSLRTSGGNEQFF	TGTGCCAGCAGCTTGCGGACCTCAGGGGGGAATGAGCAGTTCTTC
.	TRBV7-6	TRBJ1-6	few	CASSLMGGDSPLHF	TGTGCCAGCAGCTTAATGGGGGGAGATTCACCCCTCCACTTT
TRBD2	TRBV5-4	TRBJ2-7	.	CASSISGRAYEQYF	TGTGCCAGCAGCATTAGCGGGAGGGCCTACGAGCAGTACTTC
.	TRBV19	TRBJ1-5	.	CASNGKGGLNQPQHF	TGTGCCAGTAACGGGAAGGGGGGGCTCAATCAGCCCCAGCATTTT
TRBD1	TRBV9	TRBJ2-7	.	CASSISPGTGVHEQYF	TGTGCCAGCAGCATCTCCCCGGGGACAGGGGTACACGAGCAGTACTTC
.	TRBV23-1	TRBJ2-5	.	CASSQSTGQETQYF	TGCGCCAGCAGTCAATCAACGGGACAAGAGACCCAGTACTTC
TRBD1	TRBV19	TRBJ1-2	.	CASSGGFGYGYTF	TGTGCCAGTTCAGGGGGCTTTGGCTATGGCTACACCTTC
TRBD1	TRBV2	TRBJ1-5	.	CASGQGRNQPQHF	TGTGCCAGCGGACAGGGCCGAAATCAGCCCCAGCATTTT
TRBD1	TRBV6-5	TRBJ1-5	.	CASSLGTGLNQPQHF	TGTGCCAGCAGCCTCGGGACAGGTCTTAATCAGCCCCAGCATTTT
.	TRBV30	TRBJ2-3	once	CAWSSMMGVTDTQYF	TGTGCCTGGAGTTCGATGATGGGAGTAACAGATACGCAGTATTTT
TRBD1	TRBV28	TRBJ1-1	.	CASSPSTGPGTEAFF	TGTGCCAGCTCCCCATCGACAGGGCCGGGGACTGAAGCTTTCTTT
.	TRBV30	TRBJ1-2	.	CAFTGYGYGYTF	TGTGCCTTTACAGGGTATGGCTATGGCTACACCTTC
.	TRBV5-1	TRBJ2-1	.	CASSPPADSYNEQFF	TGCGCCAGCAGCCCGCCTGCCGACTCATACAATGAGCAGTTCTTC
.	TRBV5-6	TRBJ1-1	few	CASSLEQGRVNTEAFF	TGTGCCAGCAGCTTGGAGCAGGGAAGAGTGAACACTGAAGCTTTCTTT
TRBD1	TRBV7-9	TRBJ1-1	.	CASSPRGQGERDTEAFF	TGTGCCAGCAGCCCAAGGGGACAGGGGGAAAGAGATACTGAAGCTTTCTTT
.	TRBV18	TRBJ2-7	few	CASSPGGSYEQYF	TGTGCCAGCTCACCAGGGGGGTCCTACGAGCAGTACTTC
TRBD1	TRBV6-1	TRBJ1-2	few	CASSVPDRAYGYTF	TGTGCCAGCAGTGTCCCTGACAGGGCCTATGGCTACACCTTC
TRBD2	TRBV4-3	TRBJ2-1	few	CASSQGLLADGQFF	TGCGCCAGCAGCCAAGGATTACTAGCGGATGGGCAGTTCTTC
.	TRBV4-1	TRBJ2-3	.	CASSQEKRISSTDTQYF	TGCGCCAGCAGCCAAGAAAAGAGAATTTCTAGCACAGATACGCAGTATTTT
.	TRBV4-1	TRBJ1-2	.	CASSQPGRDHYGYTF	TGCGCCAGCAGCCAACCCGGGCGGGACCACTATGGCTACACCTTC
.	TRBV18	TRBJ2-7	.	CASSLPGGEQYF	TGTGCCAGCTCACTCCCCGGGGGTGAGCAGTACTTC
TRBD2	TRBV10-2	TRBJ2-3	.	CASSDRLAGEGDTQYF	TGCGCCAGCAGTGATCGGCTAGCGGGGGAGGGAGATACGCAGTATTTT
TRBD1	TRBV5-1	TRBJ1-1	.	CASSQGTGHMNTEAFF	TGCGCCAGCAGCCAAGGGACAGGGCACATGAACACTGAAGCTTTCTTT
.	TRBV5-1	TRBJ2-7	.	CASSPRASATYEQYF	TGCGCCAGCAGCCCTAGGGCTAGCGCGACCTACGAGCAGTACTTC
.	TRBV5-5	TRBJ1-1	.	CASSLGALGENTEAFF	TGTGCCAGCAGCTTGGGGGCGCTCGGGGAAAACACTGAAGCTTTCTTT
.	TRBV30	TRBJ2-5	.	CAWSVLGMETQYF	TGTGCCTGGAGTGTACTCGGGATGGAGACCCAGTACTTC